This is a list of T cell receptor beta chains from one sample in a study of T cell changes during pregnancy in multiple sclerosis. Only in-frame clones appear in the TCRdb table, and some are missing; sequencing was by immunoSEQ multiplex PCR. The data show some 80,000 clones, 91% seen once. The material sequenced was peripheral blood, taken in the first trimester of pregnancy. These receptors came from a female donor with multiple sclerosis, enrolled in a pregnancy study. Both conserved end residues are part of each CDR3. The D gene is left open where the match is weak. Size values are once, few and many counts, or a class for expanded clones, and some rows have none.

clone_size j_call v_call d_call cdr3_aa cdr3_nt
once TRBJ2-7 TRBV25-1 . CASSVSGRNLEQYF TGTGCCAGCAGTGTATCGGGGAGAAACCTCGAGCAGTACTTC
once TRBJ1-2 TRBV28 TRBD1 CASRVTGILYGYTF TGTGCCAGCAGGGTGACAGGGATTCTCTATGGCTACACCTTC
medium-sized TRBJ1-2 TRBV7-9 . CASSPGQFGYTF TGTGCCAGCAGCCCTGGACAGTTTGGCTACACCTTC
. TRBJ2-1 TRBV5-5 TRBD2 CASSTGLAGGPNEQFF TGTGCCAGCAGCACCGGACTAGCGGGGGGGCCGAATGAGCAGTTCTTC
. TRBJ2-4 TRBV2 TRBD1 CASIERQGAYGNIQYF TGTGCCAGCATAGAACGTCAGGGGGCTTATGGAAACATTCAGTACTTC
once TRBJ1-1 TRBV6-4 . CASSGGVTEAFF TGTGCCAGCAGTGGGGGGGTGACTGAAGCTTTCTTT
. TRBJ1-6 TRBV19 TRBD1 CASSIPGQGHNSPLHF TGTGCCAGTAGTATACCGGGACAGGGGCATAATTCACCCCTCCACTTT
. TRBJ2-2 TRBV27 . CASSYGGNTGELFF TGTGCCAGCAGTTACGGGGGGAACACCGGGGAGCTGTTTTTT
. TRBJ2-2 TRBV2 TRBD1 CASSDRGRGGELFF TGTGCCAGCAGTGACAGGGGGCGCGGCGGGGAGCTGTTTTTT
. TRBJ1-2 TRBV10-2 TRBD1 CATRTGKDYGYTF TGCGCCACCAGGACAGGGAAGGATTATGGCTACACCTTC
. TRBJ2-2 TRBV5-1 TRBD1 CASRRTGALTGELFF TGCGCCAGCAGGAGGACAGGGGCGTTAACCGGGGAGCTGTTTTTT
. TRBJ2-3 TRBV29-1 . CSVEDRLKLSTDTQYF TGCAGCGTTGAAGATCGGTTGAAACTAAGCACAGATACGCAGTATTTT
. TRBJ2-5 TRBV7-2 TRBD2 CASSGASGGAGETQYF TGTGCCAGCAGCGGAGCTAGCGGGGGGGCGGGAGAGACCCAGTACTTC
. TRBJ2-7 TRBV6-1 . CASSEPSTSSYEQYF TGTGCCAGCAGTGAACCCTCGACTAGCTCCTACGAGCAGTACTTC
. TRBJ2-1 TRBV6-4 TRBD2 CASGREASSYNEQFF TGTGCCAGCGGGCGGGAGGCCTCCTCCTACAATGAGCAGTTCTTC
. TRBJ2-6 TRBV18 . CASSPPGTGTTGANVLTF TGTGCCAGCTCACCACCTGGGACCGGGACAACTGGGGCCAACGTCCTGACTTTC
. TRBJ2-7 TRBV9 TRBD2 CASSVDPAGPTYEQYF TGTGCCAGCAGCGTAGATCCAGCGGGGCCCACCTACGAGCAGTACTTC
. TRBJ1-1 TRBV27 . CASSLGSGYGTEAFF TGTGCCAGCAGTTTAGGGTCCGGGTACGGCACTGAAGCTTTCTTT
. TRBJ2-5 TRBV5-4 TRBD2 CASSLPSGSGTQYF TGTGCCAGCAGCCTTCCTAGCGGGAGTGGGACCCAGTACTTC
. TRBJ2-5 TRBV5-1 TRBD2 CASSLGSGGSMETQYF TGCGCCAGCAGCTTAGGGTCGGGCGGGAGCATGGAGACCCAGTACTTC
. TRBJ1-1 TRBV7-9 TRBD1 CASSGHRGLAFF TGTGCCAGCAGCGGCCACAGGGGATTAGCTTTCTTT
. TRBJ2-4 TRBV6-5 TRBD1 CASRRTGVDKNIQYF TGTGCCAGCAGGAGGACAGGGGTTGACAAAAACATTCAGTACTTC
. TRBJ1-2 TRBV28 . CASSSGQLQDEDGYTF TGTGCCAGCAGTTCAGGACAGTTGCAGGACGAGGATGGCTACACCTTC
. TRBJ1-2 TRBV27 . CASSLWGEESYGYTF TGTGCCAGCAGTTTATGGGGGGAGGAGAGCTATGGCTACACCTTC
. TRBJ2-5 TRBV10-2 . CASSDLETQYF TGCGCCAGCAGTGATCTAGAGACCCAGTACTTC
. TRBJ1-3 TRBV9 TRBD1 CASSVGTGGNTIYF TGTGCCAGCAGCGTAGGGACAGGGGGAAACACCATATATTTT
. TRBJ1-2 TRBV7-9 TRBD1 CASSSGRGIGYGYTF TGTGCCAGCAGCTCGGGCAGGGGGATTGGCTATGGCTACACCTTC
. TRBJ2-5 TRBV28 TRBD2 CASSDLAAQETQYF TGTGCCAGCAGTGACCTAGCGGCCCAAGAGACCCAGTACTTC
. TRBJ1-1 TRBV20-1 . CSTVKNTEAFF TGCAGTACAGTAAAGAACACTGAAGCTTTCTTT
. TRBJ2-5 TRBV7-9 . CASSRETQYF TGTGCCTCCAGTCGAGAGACCCAGTACTTC
. TRBJ1-1 TRBV5-1 . CASSLAGMFTEAFF TGCGCCAGCAGCTTGGCGGGAATGTTCACTGAAGCTTTCTTT
. TRBJ1-1 TRBV11-2 TRBD1 CASSLGDRPLNTEAFF TGTGCCAGCAGCTTAGGGGACAGACCACTGAACACTGAAGCTTTCTTT
. TRBJ1-2 TRBV2 TRBD1 CASSRDRTAGGYTF TGTGCCAGCAGCAGGGACAGGACTGCGGGGGGCTACACCTTC
. TRBJ2-1 TRBV11-2 . CASTLHRGNEQFF TGTGCCAGCACCCTCCACCGGGGGAATGAGCAGTTCTTC
. TRBJ2-3 TRBV29-1 TRBD1 CSVRDRGQADTQYF TGCAGCGTCCGAGACAGGGGGCAGGCAGATACGCAGTATTTT
. TRBJ1-4 TRBV28 TRBD1 CASSLLGTGHEKLFF TGTGCCAGCAGTTTATTGGGGACAGGGCATGAAAAACTGTTTTTT
. TRBJ2-7 TRBV30 . CAWSQGLASYEQYF TGTGCCTGGAGCCAGGGGTTGGCATCCTACGAGCAGTACTTC
. TRBJ1-3 TRBV6-1 . CASSLTWNTIYF TGTGCCAGCAGTCTGACTTGGAACACCATATATTTT
. TRBJ2-7 TRBV5-5 . CASSLFRGAEQYF TGTGCCAGCAGCTTGTTCAGGGGGGCCGAGCAGTACTTC
. TRBJ2-1 TRBV7-2 . CASSLGGGGAYNEQFF TGTGCCAGCAGCTTAGGGGGCGGGGGCGCCTACAATGAGCAGTTCTTC
. TRBJ2-5 TRBV2 TRBD2 CASSLSGSGETQYF TGTGCCAGCAGCCTTAGCGGGAGTGGGGAGACCCAGTACTTC